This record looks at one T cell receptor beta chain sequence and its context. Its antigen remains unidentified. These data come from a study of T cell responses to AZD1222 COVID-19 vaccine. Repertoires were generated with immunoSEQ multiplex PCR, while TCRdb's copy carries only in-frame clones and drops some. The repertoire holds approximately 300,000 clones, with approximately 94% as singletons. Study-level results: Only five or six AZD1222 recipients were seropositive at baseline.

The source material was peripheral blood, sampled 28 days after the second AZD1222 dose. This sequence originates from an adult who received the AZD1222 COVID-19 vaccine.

Here the CDR3 reads CASSQVSPGNSPLHF. CDR3 bases: TGTGCCAGCAGCCAAGTTAGCCCTGGGAATTCACCCCTCCACTTT. The V gene is TRBV3-1 (or the pseudogene TRBV3-2), the J gene TRBJ1-6; D remains ambiguous. V lost 1 base and J 7 bases, leaving 11 bases between the germline ends. The CDR3 is 15 residues long. The germline V gene encodes CDR1 LGHDT and CDR2 YNNKEL (reference sequence).